This T cell receptor (beta chain) was observed in a study of T-cell memory formation after mild COVID-19. Across the study: TCR clusters were mostly donor specific.

MiXCR, applied by TCRdb to the 5' RACE reads, yields one record per CDR3 protein. The sample yields roughly 500,000 distinct CDR3 sequences, 20% seen once. With regard to this clonotype: Its antigen is unknown.

CDR3 length: 14 amino acids. V was clipped by 5 bases and J by 6 bases; unmatched bases: 6. Germline assignment: CDR1 SGDLS and CDR2 YYNGEE. Points from the study as a whole: Clones that contracted clustered mainly in CM and EM if CD4+ and in EMRA if CD8+.

This clonotype was sampled from an adult woman who had mild COVID-19 (a few samples of this study predate the infection). Cell type and time point are not known. The rearrangement joins TRBV9 to TRBJ2-2, with 8 nucleotides matching TRBD2. What was sequenced was PBMCs or a T cell subset sorted from them (not recorded which). The CDR3: CASRLADGAGELFF. The CDR3 coding sequence is TGTGCCAGCAGACTAGCGGATGGGGCCGGGGAGCTGTTTTTT.